This T cell receptor beta chain was sequenced in a study of brain T cells in children with intractable seizures. General study results and limits: Pre- and post-surgery blood differed in depth, so pre-surgery absences may be undersampling. Viral specificity was inferred only from CDR3 similarity; HCMV serostatus was unknown.

Profiled with immunoSEQ multiplex PCR; TCRdb holds only in-frame clones, not every one. In the table there are around 80,000 clones, approximately 89% of which are singletons. Patients received at least one anti-epileptic drug before surgery. This clone was observed a few times. The antigen is undetermined. This CDR3 comprises 15 residues. CDR1 is MNHEY, CDR2 SMNVEV, per germline (reference sequence). Trimming left V 6 bases short and J 0 bases short, with 12 bases between. Source: peripheral blood, taken at surgery. This TCR derives from a girl aged 2-9 years with Rasmussen encephalitis and intractable seizures. This chain links TRBV27 with TRBJ1-5; no clear D gene. The CDR3 DNA reads TGTGCCAGCAGACGACACTTAGATAGCAATCAGCCCCAGCATTTT. Its protein product is CASRRHLDSNQPQHF.